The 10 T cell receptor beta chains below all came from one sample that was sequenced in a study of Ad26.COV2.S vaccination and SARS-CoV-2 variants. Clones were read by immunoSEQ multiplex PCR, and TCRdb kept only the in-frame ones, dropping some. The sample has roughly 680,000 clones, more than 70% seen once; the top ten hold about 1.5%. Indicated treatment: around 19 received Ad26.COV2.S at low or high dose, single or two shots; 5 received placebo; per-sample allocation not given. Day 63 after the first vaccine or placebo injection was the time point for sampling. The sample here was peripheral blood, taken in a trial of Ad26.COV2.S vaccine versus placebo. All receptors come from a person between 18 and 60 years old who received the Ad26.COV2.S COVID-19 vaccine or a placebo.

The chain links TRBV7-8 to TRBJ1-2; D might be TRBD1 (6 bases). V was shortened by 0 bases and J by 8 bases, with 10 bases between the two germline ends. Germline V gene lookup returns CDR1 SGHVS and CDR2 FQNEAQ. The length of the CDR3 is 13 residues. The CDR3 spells CASSLAAGVGYTF. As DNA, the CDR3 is TGTGCCAGCAGCTTAGCGGCAGGGGTCGGCTACACCTTC.

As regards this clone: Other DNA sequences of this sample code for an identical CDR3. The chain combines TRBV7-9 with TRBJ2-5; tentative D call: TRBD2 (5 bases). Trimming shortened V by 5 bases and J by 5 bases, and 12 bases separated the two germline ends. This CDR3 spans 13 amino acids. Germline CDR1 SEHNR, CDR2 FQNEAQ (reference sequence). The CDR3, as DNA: TGTGCCAGCAGCCCTCCAGGAGGTGAGACCCAGTACTTC. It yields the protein CASSPPGGETQYF.

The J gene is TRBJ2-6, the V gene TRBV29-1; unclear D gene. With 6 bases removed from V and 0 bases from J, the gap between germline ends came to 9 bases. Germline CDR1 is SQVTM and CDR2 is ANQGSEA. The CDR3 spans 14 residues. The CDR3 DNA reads TGCAGCGTAGTTCATGACTCTGGGGCCAACGTCCTGACTTTC. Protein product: CSVVHDSGANVLTF.

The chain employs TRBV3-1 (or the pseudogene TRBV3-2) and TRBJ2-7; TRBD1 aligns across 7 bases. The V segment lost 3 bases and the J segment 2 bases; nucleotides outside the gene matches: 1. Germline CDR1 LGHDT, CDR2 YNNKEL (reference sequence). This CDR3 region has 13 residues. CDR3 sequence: CASSQQGAYEQYF. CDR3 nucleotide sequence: TGTGCCAGCAGCCAGCAGGGGGCCTACGAGCAGTACTTC.

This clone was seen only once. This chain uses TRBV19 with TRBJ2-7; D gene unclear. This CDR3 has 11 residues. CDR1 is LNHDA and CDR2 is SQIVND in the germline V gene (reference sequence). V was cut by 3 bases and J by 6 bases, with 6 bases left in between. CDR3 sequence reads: CASSISGEQYF. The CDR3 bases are TGTGCCAGTAGTATCTCCGGCGAGCAGTACTTC.

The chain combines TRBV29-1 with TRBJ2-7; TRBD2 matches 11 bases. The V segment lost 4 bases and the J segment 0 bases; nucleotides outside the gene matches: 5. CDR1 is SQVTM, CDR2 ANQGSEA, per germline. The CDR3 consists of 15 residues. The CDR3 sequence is CSVGTSGRSSYEQYF. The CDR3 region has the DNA TGCAGCGTTGGGACTAGCGGGCGAAGCTCCTACGAGCAGTACTTC.

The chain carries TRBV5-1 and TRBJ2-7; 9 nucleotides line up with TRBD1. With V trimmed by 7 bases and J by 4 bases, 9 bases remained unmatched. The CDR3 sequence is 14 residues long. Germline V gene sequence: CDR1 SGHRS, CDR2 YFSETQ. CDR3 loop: CASFPGTGIYEQYF. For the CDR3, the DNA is TGCGCCAGCTTCCCTGGGACAGGGATATACGAGCAGTACTTC.

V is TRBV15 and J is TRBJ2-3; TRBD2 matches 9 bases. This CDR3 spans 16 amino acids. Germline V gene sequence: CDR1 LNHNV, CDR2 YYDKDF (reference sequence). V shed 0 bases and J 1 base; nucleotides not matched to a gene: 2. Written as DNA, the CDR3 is TGTGCCACCAGCAGAGAGGCGGGAGGGGGCACAGATACGCAGTATTTT. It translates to CATSREAGGGTDTQYF. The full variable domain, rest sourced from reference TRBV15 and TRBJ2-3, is DAMVIQNPRYQVTQFGKPVTLSCSQTLNHNVMYWYQQKSSQAPKLLFHYYDKDFNNEADTPDNFQSRRPNTSFCFLDIRSPGLGDTAMYLCATSREAGGGTDTQYFGPGTRLTVL.

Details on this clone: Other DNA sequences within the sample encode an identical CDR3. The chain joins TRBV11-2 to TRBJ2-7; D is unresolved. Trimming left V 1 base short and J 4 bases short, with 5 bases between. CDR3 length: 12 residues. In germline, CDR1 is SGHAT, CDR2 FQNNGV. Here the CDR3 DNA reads TGTGCCAGCAGCTTAGTCGGTTACGAGCAGTACTTC. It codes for CASSLVGYEQYF.

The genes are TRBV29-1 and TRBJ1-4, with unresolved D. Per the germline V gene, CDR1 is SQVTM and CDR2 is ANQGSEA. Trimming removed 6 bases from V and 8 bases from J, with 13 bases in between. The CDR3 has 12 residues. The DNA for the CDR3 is TGCAGCGTACGGGAGTTGGGGGAAAAACTGTTTTTT. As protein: CSVRELGEKLFF.